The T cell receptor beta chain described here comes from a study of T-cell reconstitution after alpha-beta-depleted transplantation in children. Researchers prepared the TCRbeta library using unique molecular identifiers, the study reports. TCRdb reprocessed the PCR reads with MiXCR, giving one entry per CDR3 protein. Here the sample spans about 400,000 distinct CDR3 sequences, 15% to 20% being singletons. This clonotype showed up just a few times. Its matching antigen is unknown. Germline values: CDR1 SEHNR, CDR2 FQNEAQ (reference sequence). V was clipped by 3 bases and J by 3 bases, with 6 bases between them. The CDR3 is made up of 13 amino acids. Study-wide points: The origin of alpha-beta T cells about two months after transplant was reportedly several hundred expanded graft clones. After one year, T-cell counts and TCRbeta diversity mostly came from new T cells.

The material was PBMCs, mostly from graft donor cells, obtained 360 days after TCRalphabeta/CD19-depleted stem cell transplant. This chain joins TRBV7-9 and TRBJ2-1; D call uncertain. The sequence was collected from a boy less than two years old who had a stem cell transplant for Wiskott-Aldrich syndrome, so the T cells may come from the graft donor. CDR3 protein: CASSFGYYNEQFF. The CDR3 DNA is TGTGCCAGCAGCTTTGGTTACTACAATGAGCAGTTCTTC. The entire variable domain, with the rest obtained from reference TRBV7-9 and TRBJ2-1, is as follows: DTGVSQNPRHKITKRGQNVTFRCDPISEHNRLYWYRQTLGQGPEFLTYFQNEAQLEKSRLLSDRFSAERPKGSFSTLEIQRTEQGDSAMYLCASSFGYYNEQFFGPGTRLTVL.